The T cell receptor (beta chain) under discussion was sequenced for a study of post-analysis software for immune sequencing data. About the research overall: The disease courses spanned relapsing-remitting, secondary progressive and progressive-relapsing forms of multiple sclerosis.

Study outcomes and limitations: Multiple sclerosis was associated with a significant reduction in normalized Chao1 diversity relative to controls. F measure showed strong co-clustering of same-batch samples.

Carried by the TCR beta cDNA libraries were unique molecular identifiers. From around 0.96 to 9.9 million T cells, about 500,000 cDNA molecules were obtained. TCRdb passed the PCR reads through MiXCR, listing each CDR3 protein once. The profile shows about 560,000 distinct CDR3 sequences, around 47% of them singletons. This clonotype occurred a few times. No antigen is known for it. The sequence was collected from a girl aged 10 to 17 with multiple sclerosis. The sample was blood.

DNA for the CDR3: TGTGCCAGCAGTTATAACCAGGGGGATGAAGCTTTCTTT. It encodes CASSYNQGDEAFF. This rearrangement joins TRBV6-2 or TRBV6-3 to TRBJ1-1; 7 nucleotides align to TRBD1. CDR1 is MNHEY, CDR2 SVGEGT, per germline. The CDR3 is 13 amino acids. Trimming removed 3 bases from V and 7 bases from J; junction bases left unmatched: 5.